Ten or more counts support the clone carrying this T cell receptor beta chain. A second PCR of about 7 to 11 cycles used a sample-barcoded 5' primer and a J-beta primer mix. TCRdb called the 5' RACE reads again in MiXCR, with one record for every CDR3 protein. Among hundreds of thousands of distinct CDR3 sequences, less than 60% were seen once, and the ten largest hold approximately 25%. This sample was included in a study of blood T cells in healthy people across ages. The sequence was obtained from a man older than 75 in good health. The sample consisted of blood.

The CDR3 region has the DNA TGTGCCAGCAGCCAAGAGACGGGGGGAAACGAGCAGTACTTC. This gives the protein CASSQETGGNEQYF. The chain employs TRBV4-2 and TRBJ2-7; 7 bases align to TRBD2. Losses at the gene ends were 0 bases for V and 5 bases for J; bases not matched to a gene: 4. The length of the CDR3 is 14 residues. Germline V gene lookup returns CDR1 LGHNA and CDR2 YNFKEQ.